A selection of T cell receptor beta chains follows, all from one sample in a study of blood T cell repertoires in COVID-19. The table came from immunoSEQ multiplex PCR; TCRdb's copy has only in-frame clones and leaves some out. The top ten clones hold roughly 8.6% of a sample with 200,000 to 300,000 clones, over 70% of them seen once. Sample: peripheral blood. The origin of the receptors is a human donor in a cohort sampled during active COVID-19. CDR3s include the opening cysteine and the closing phenylalanine or tryptophan. A D gene is named only where the DNA matches it firmly. The size entry is marked missing in some rows and otherwise reads once, few, many or a size class.

17 NA TRBJ1-4 NA TRBV4-1 CASSQEERIPTNEKLFF TGCGCCAGCAGCCAAGAGGAGAGGATTCCAACTAATGAAAAACTGTTTTTT
13 NA TRBJ1-3 NA TRBV12-3/TRBV12-4 CASNTGIGNTIYF TGTGCCAGCAATACAGGGATTGGAAACACCATATATTTT
14 TRBD1 TRBJ1-1 NA TRBV2 CASSAQGANTEAFF TGTGCCAGCAGCGCACAGGGGGCGAACACTGAAGCTTTCTTT
14 NA TRBJ2-1 NA TRBV6-5 CASSYKGHSNEQFF TGTGCCAGCAGTTACAAGGGACACTCCAATGAGCAGTTCTTC
13 NA TRBJ2-1 NA TRBV24-1 CATSDRSTGGQFF TGTGCCACCAGTGACCGATCGACCGGGGGGCAGTTCTTC
16 NA TRBJ2-7 NA TRBV5-1 CASRVGAAASSYEQYF TGCGCCAGCAGGGTTGGCGCGGCAGCGAGCTCCTACGAGCAGTACTTC
14 NA TRBJ2-5 NA TRBV19 CASSIALDQETQYF TGTGCCAGTAGTATAGCGCTAGATCAAGAGACCCAGTACTTC
15 NA TRBJ2-1 NA TRBV5-1 CASSLVDGTYNEQFF TGCGCCAGCAGCTTGGTGGACGGGACTTACAATGAGCAGTTCTTC
19 TRBD2 TRBJ2-1 NA TRBV2 CASSERASGRVSLRSEQFF TGTGCCAGCAGTGAAAGGGCTAGCGGGAGGGTTTCTTTACGGAGTGAGCAGTTCTTC
13 NA TRBJ1-2 NA TRBV12-3/TRBV12-4 CASSWTANYGYTF TGTGCCAGCAGTTGGACAGCAAACTATGGCTACACCTTC
15 NA TRBJ1-1 NA TRBV18 CASSLTGGIRTEAFF TGTGCCAGCTCACTTACCGGGGGTATCCGCACTGAAGCTTTCTTT
14 NA TRBJ2-1 NA TRBV19 CASSIGALNNEQFF TGTGCCAGTAGTATTGGTGCGCTAAACAATGAGCAGTTCTTC
15 NA TRBJ2-4 once TRBV4-1 CASSQGGQGMGIQYF TGCGCCAGCAGCCAAGGGGGTCAGGGGATGGGCATTCAGTACTTC
17 TRBD2 TRBJ2-1 once TRBV11-2 CASSLDPPAGGRIRQFF TGTGCCAGCAGCTTAGACCCTCCAGCGGGGGGGCGTATAAGGCAGTTCTTC
14 NA TRBJ1-2 NA TRBV2 CASSVSQTSGGYTF TGTGCCAGCAGTGTTTCCCAGACGTCGGGGGGCTACACCTTC
15 NA TRBJ2-4 NA TRBV5-1 CASSLASRSANIQYF TGCGCCAGCAGCTTGGCGTCCAGGTCCGCAAACATTCAGTACTTC
15 TRBD1 TRBJ1-2 few TRBV2 CASSEIDRANYGYTF TGTGCCAGCAGTGAAATTGACAGGGCAAACTATGGCTACACCTTC
15 NA TRBJ2-7 NA TRBV9 CASSPLGQGYNEQYF TGTGCCAGCAGCCCCCTGGGGCAGGGTTATAACGAGCAGTACTTC
16 TRBD2 TRBJ2-7 NA TRBV5-6 CASSQTGTSGRAEQYF TGTGCCAGCAGCCAAACGGGTACTAGCGGGAGGGCCGAGCAGTACTTC
16 NA TRBJ2-7 NA TRBV4-1 CASSFVSDVSPYEQYF TGCGCCAGCAGCTTCGTTTCGGATGTTAGCCCCTACGAGCAGTACTTC
13 NA TRBJ1-3 NA TRBV3-1/TRBV3-2 CASTELSGNTIYF TGTGCCAGTACCGAGTTGTCTGGAAACACCATATATTTT
14 NA TRBJ2-2 NA TRBV7-9 CASSLELYTGELFF TGTGCCAGCAGCTTAGAACTCTACACCGGGGAGCTGTTTTTT
15 NA TRBJ2-2 NA TRBV27 CASMKTGVYTGELFF TGTGCCAGCATGAAGACAGGCGTCTACACCGGGGAGCTGTTTTTT
14 NA TRBJ1-2 once TRBV6-5 CASSFTGWGYGYTF TGTGCCAGCAGTTTTACAGGGTGGGGCTATGGCTACACCTTC
14 TRBD2 TRBJ2-5 NA TRBV5-1 CASRIGLAQETQYF TGCGCCAGCAGGATAGGACTAGCGCAAGAGACCCAGTACTTC
17 TRBD1 TRBJ1-4 NA TRBV7-8 CASSLFSRLQGAEKLFF TGTGCCAGCAGCTTATTCTCCCGCTTACAGGGGGCCGAAAAACTGTTTTTT
13 NA TRBJ2-4 NA TRBV19 CASSNTPGDIQYF TGTGCCAGTAGTAATACCCCAGGGGACATTCAGTACTTC
14 TRBD1 TRBJ2-2 once TRBV5-5 CASSLKGAGGELFF TGTGCCAGCAGCTTGAAGGGGGCCGGCGGGGAGCTGTTTTTT
15 TRBD1 TRBJ1-1 NA TRBV5-1 CASSPRTGLNTEAFF TGCGCCAGCAGCCCCAGGACAGGATTGAACACTGAAGCTTTCTTT